This T cell receptor (beta chain) was sequenced in a study of breast tumors, draining lymph nodes, adjacent tissues. The CDR3 is 16 residues long. Per the germline V gene, CDR1 is LNHDA and CDR2 is SQIVND (reference sequence). With V trimmed by 4 bases and J by 10 bases, 16 bases remained unmatched. Samples came from axillary lymph nodes draining the breast cancer. This clonotype was found once. What it binds is not known. Study-level points and caveats: The data were judged consistent with most tumor T cells coming from lymph node and expanding in tumor.

MiXCR was run by TCRdb on the multiplex PCR reads, yielding one entry per CDR3 protein. The sample lists approximately 300,000 distinct CDR3 sequences, over 30% occurring once. V gene TRBV19 combines with J gene TRBJ1-1; TRBD1 aligns across 9 bases. The TCR comes from a female donor with breast cancer. Some clones in this sample may be carry-over from other donors' samples. Sequencing input: axillary lymph node tissue. CDR3 sequence: CASSTTGQGQLVGAFF. CDR3 coding DNA: TGTGCCAGTAGTACCACAGGACAGGGGCAGCTGGTGGGAGCTTTCTTT.